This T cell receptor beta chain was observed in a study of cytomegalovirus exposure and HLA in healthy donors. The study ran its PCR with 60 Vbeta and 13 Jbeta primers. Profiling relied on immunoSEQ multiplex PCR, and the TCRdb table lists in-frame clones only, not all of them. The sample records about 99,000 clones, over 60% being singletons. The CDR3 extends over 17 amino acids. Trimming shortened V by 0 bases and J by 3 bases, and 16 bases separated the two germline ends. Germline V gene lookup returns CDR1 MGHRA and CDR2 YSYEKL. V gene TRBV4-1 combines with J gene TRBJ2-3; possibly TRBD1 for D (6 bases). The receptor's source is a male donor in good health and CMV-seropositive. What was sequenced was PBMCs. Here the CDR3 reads CASSQDVRGIRTDTQYF. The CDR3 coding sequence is TGCGCCAGCAGCCAAGATGTCAGGGGCATTCGGACAGATACGCAGTATTTT.